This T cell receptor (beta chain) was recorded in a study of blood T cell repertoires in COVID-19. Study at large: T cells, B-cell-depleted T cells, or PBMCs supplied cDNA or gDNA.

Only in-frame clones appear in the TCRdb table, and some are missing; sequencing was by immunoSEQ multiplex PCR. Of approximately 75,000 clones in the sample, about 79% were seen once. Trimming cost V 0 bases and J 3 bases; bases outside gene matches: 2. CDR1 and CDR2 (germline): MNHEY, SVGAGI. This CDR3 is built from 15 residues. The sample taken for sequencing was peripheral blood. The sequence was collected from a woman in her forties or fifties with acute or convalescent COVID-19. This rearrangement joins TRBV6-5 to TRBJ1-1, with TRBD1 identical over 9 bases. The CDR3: CASSYSRTGDTEAFF. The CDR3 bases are TGTGCCAGCAGTTACTCCCGGACAGGGGACACTGAAGCTTTCTTT.